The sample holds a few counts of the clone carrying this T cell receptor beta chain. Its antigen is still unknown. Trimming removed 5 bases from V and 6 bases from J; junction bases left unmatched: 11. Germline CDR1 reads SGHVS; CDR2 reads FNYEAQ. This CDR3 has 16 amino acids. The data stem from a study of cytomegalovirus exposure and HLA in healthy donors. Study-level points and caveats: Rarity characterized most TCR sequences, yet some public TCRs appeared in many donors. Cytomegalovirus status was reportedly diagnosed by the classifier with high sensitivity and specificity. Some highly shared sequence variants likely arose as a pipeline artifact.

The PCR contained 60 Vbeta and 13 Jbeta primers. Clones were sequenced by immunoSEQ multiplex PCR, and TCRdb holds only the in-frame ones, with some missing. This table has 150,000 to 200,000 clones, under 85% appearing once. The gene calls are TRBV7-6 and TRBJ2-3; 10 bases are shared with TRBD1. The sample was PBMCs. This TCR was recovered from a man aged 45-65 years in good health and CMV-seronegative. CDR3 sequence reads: CASSGETGGVGDTQYF. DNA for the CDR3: TGTGCCAGCAGCGGGGAGACAGGGGGCGTGGGGGATACGCAGTATTTT. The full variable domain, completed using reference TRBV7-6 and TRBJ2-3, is GAGVSQSPRYKVTKRGQDVALRCDPISGHVSLYWYRQALGQGPEFLTYFNYEAQQDKSGLPNDRFSAERPEGSISTLTIQRTEQRDSAMYRCASSGETGGVGDTQYFGPGTRLTVL.